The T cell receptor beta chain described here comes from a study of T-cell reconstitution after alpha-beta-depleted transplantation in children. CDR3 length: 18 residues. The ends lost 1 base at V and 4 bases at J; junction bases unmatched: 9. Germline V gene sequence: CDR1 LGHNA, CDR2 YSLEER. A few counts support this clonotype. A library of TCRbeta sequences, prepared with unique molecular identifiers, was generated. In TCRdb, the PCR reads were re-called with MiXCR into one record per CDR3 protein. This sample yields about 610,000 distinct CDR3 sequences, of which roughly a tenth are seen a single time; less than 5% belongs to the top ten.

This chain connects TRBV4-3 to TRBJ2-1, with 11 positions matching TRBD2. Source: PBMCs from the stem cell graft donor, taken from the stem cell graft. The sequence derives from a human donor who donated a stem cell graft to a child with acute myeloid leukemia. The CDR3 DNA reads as TGCGCCAGCAGCCAAGCCCCCTCCGGGACTAGCGGATACAATGAGCAGTTCTTC. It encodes CASSQAPSGTSGYNEQFF.